These T cell receptor beta chains were read from a single sample in a study of shared clonotypes between healthy human individuals. Clones were sequenced by immunoSEQ multiplex PCR, and TCRdb holds only the in-frame ones, with some missing. The sample records about 510,000 clones, approximately 79% being singletons. The sequenced sample was PBMCs. The receptors shown here come from a woman in her thirties or forties in good health. Some clones in this sample may be carry-over from other donors' samples. Both conserved end residues are part of each CDR3. D genes are given only for firm matches. Not every row has a clone size; where given, it reads once, few, many or a size class.

size	J	D	V	CDR3	DNA
.	TRBJ2-6	TRBD1	TRBV19	CASSMGQGVFFGANVLTF	TGTGCCAGTAGTATGGGGCAGGGGGTTTTTTTTGGGGCCAACGTCCTGACTTTC
.	TRBJ2-3	.	TRBV15	CATSRAQGEAYQGDTQYF	TGTGCCACCAGCAGAGCGCAGGGAGAGGCATACCAGGGAGATACGCAGTATTTT
.	TRBJ2-1	.	TRBV20-1	CGGGPDNEQFF	TGCGGGGGCGGGCCAGACAATGAGCAGTTCTTC
.	TRBJ1-1	.	TRBV7-3	CASSLIPSDEAFF	TGTGCCAGCAGCTTAATCCCCTCAGATGAAGCTTTCTTT
few	TRBJ1-2	.	TRBV5-1	CASSHTGQSYGYTF	TGCGCCAGCAGTCATACCGGACAGAGCTATGGCTACACCTTC
.	TRBJ2-7	TRBD2	TRBV28	CASSRTSGRGEQYF	TGTGCCAGCAGTCGGACTAGCGGGAGGGGAGAGCAGTACTTC
few	TRBJ1-1	.	TRBV5-5	CASSLYWGNTEAFF	TGTGCCAGCAGCTTGTATTGGGGTAACACTGAAGCTTTCTTT
few	TRBJ1-2	TRBD1	TRBV19	CASRQGARYGYTF	TGTGCCAGTAGACAGGGGGCGCGGTATGGCTACACCTTC
.	TRBJ2-5	TRBD1	TRBV7-9	CASSGGGGQGLSETQYF	TGTGCCAGCAGCGGGGGGGGCGGACAGGGGCTTTCAGAGACCCAGTACTTC
once	TRBJ2-3	.	TRBV7-9	CASSSTTDTQYF	TGTGCCAGCAGCTCAACAACAGATACGCAGTATTTT
.	TRBJ2-7	.	TRBV19	CASSGQKSSYEQYF	TGTGCCAGTAGTGGACAGAAGAGCTCCTACGAGCAGTACTTC
.	TRBJ2-7	.	TRBV27	CASSLLTGNYEQYF	TGTGCCAGCAGTTTACTTACCGGGAACTACGAGCAGTACTTC
once	TRBJ2-1	TRBD1	TRBV27	CATARDRRVQEQFF	TGTGCCACCGCCCGGGACAGGCGAGTTCAGGAGCAGTTCTTC
.	TRBJ2-2	TRBD2	TRBV5-1	CASSARTSGSGELFF	TGCGCCAGCAGCGCCCGGACTAGCGGGAGCGGGGAGCTGTTTTTT
.	TRBJ2-5	.	TRBV7-9	CATRGGQETQYF	TGTGCGACGAGGGGGGGTCAAGAGACCCAGTACTTC
many	TRBJ1-1	.	TRBV9	CASSATVNTEAFF	TGTGCCAGCAGCGCCACAGTTAACACTGAAGCTTTCTTT
few	TRBJ2-2	.	TRBV5-1	CASSLGPGGELFF	TGCGCCAGCAGCTTGGGACCCGGCGGGGAGCTGTTTTTT
.	TRBJ2-3	.	TRBV11-2	CASSSDRGMRPDTQYF	TGTGCCAGCAGCTCAGATAGGGGGATGCGACCAGATACGCAGTATTTT
.	TRBJ1-6	TRBD1	TRBV30	CAWTGGRPFSYNSPLHF	TGTGCCTGGACAGGGGGACGACCCTTCTCCTATAATTCACCCCTCCACTTT
.	TRBJ2-4	TRBD2	TRBV9	CASSTSGLAKNIQYF	TGTGCCAGCAGCACTAGCGGGCTAGCCAAAAACATTCAGTACTTC
.	TRBJ2-5	.	TRBV28	CASSSNTWTVQETQYF	TGTGCCAGCAGTTCCAATACATGGACCGTTCAAGAGACCCAGTACTTC
.	TRBJ2-3	.	TRBV5-1	CASSLGLAPTDTQYF	TGCGCCAGCAGCTTGGGGTTAGCCCCCACAGATACGCAGTATTTT
.	TRBJ2-1	.	TRBV19	CASSMTLAGRSNEQFF	TGTGCCAGTAGTATGACTCTAGCAGGTCGGAGCAATGAGCAGTTCTTC
once	TRBJ2-5	.	TRBV7-2	CASSLGGGRETQYF	TGTGCCAGCAGCTTAGGTGGGGGGCGCGAGACCCAGTACTTC
.	TRBJ1-4	TRBD1	TRBV9	CASSASGGQGSEKLFF	TGTGCCAGCAGCGCCTCGGGGGGACAGGGGAGTGAAAAACTGTTTTTT
few	TRBJ1-5	.	TRBV10-3	CAISDSSNQPQHF	TGTGCCATCTCGGACAGTAGCAATCAGCCCCAGCATTTT
.	TRBJ1-4	.	TRBV5-6	CASSLRESYEKLFF	TGTGCCAGCAGCTTGAGGGAGAGTTATGAAAAACTGTTTTTT
.	TRBJ1-6	.	TRBV4-1	CASSQVGMSSYNSPLHF	TGCGCCAGCAGCCAAGTTGGAATGAGCTCCTATAATTCACCCCTCCACTTT
.	TRBJ1-1	.	TRBV5-1	CASSLGTGKNTEAFF	TGCGCCAGCAGCTTGGGTACAGGGAAGAACACTGAAGCTTTCTTT
.	TRBJ2-7	.	TRBV20-1	CSVGWAYEQYF	TGCAGTGTAGGCTGGGCCTACGAGCAGTACTTC
once	TRBJ2-7	TRBD2	TRBV28	CASSFSLARLSYEQYF	TGTGCCAGCAGTTTCTCACTAGCGAGACTCTCCTACGAGCAGTACTTC
.	TRBJ2-1	.	TRBV19	CASTFDSGSYNEQFF	TGTGCCAGTACTTTTGATTCGGGCTCCTACAATGAGCAGTTCTTC
few	TRBJ2-5	.	TRBV11-2	CASSRSGERRETQYF	TGTGCCAGCAGCCGATCAGGGGAGAGGAGGGAGACCCAGTACTTC
once	TRBJ2-7	.	TRBV30	CAWSSGGGSYEQYF	TGTGCCTGGAGCAGCGGAGGTGGCTCCTACGAGCAGTACTTC
.	TRBJ1-2	TRBD1	TRBV18	CASVQRTGSDYGYTF	TGTGCCAGCGTCCAAAGGACAGGAAGTGACTATGGCTACACCTTC